The 7 T cell receptor beta chains below were found in one sample sequenced in a study of CD8+CD57+ T cells in acquired aplastic anemia (dated by TCRdb to the late 2010s). The data were produced on an Illumina HiSeq 2000. TCR beta VDJ combination and CDR3 sequence profiling used genomic DNA as the template. TCRdb reprocessing: public reads trimmed at Q25 with fastp, clones called with MiXCR, in-frame beta chains kept. Each record represents a unique CDR3 protein, reported with the most common genes and DNA among its rows. This sample has about 170,000 distinct CDR3 sequences in its table, and roughly 63% of those were observed once. Less than 55% of the sample goes to the ten largest clones. Sequenced material: sorted CD4+, CD8+, or CD8+CD57+ T cells (not recorded which) from PBMCs. Every receptor here comes from a human donor in good health.

The chain couples TRBV7-9 to TRBJ2-6; D is unclear. This CDR3 contains 15 residues. Per germline, CDR1 SEHNR and CDR2 FQNEAQ (reference sequence). V lost 5 bases to trimming and J lost 0 bases, with 8 bases between them. The CDR3 reads CASSPGPSGANVLTF. The CDR3 DNA follows: TGTGCCAGCAGCCCAGGTCCCTCTGGGGCCAACGTCCTGACTTTC.

In its sample, this clonotype was seen many times. CDR3 bases: TGCAGTGCTAGAGCAGATGGGGAGTATTCACCCCTCCACTTT. Translation: CSARADGEYSPLHF. The gene calls are TRBV20-1 and TRBJ1-6; D call uncertain. Germline V gene sequence: CDR1 DFQATT, CDR2 SNEGSKA (reference sequence). The V gene lost 1 base and the J gene lost 8 bases, with 12 bases spanning the gap. The CDR3 spans 14 residues.

The V call is TRBV7-8, the J call TRBJ2-4, with D possibly matching TRBD1 (6 bases). This CDR3 contains 17 residues. Germline V gene sequence: CDR1 SGHVS, CDR2 FQNEAQ. Trimming shortened V by 5 bases and J by 0 bases, and 17 bases separated the two germline ends. The CDR3 loop reads CASSIDRRRLAKNIQYF. The DNA of the CDR3 is TGTGCCAGCAGCATTGACAGGCGACGTTTAGCCAAAAACATTCAGTACTTC.

This chain links TRBV7-9 with TRBJ2-1, with 8 bases that match TRBD2. This CDR3 has 13 amino acids. Per germline, CDR1 SEHNR and CDR2 FQNEAQ (reference sequence). The V gene end was trimmed by 7 bases and the J gene end by 7 bases; junction bases not matched to a gene: 6. CDR3 bases: TGTGCCAGCAACAAGGCGGGGGGTAATGAGCAGTTCTTC. Translation: CASNKAGGNEQFF. Combining the CDR3 with reference TRBV7-9 and TRBJ2-1 gives the whole variable domain DTGVSQNPRHKITKRGQNVTFRCDPISEHNRLYWYRQTLGQGPEFLTYFQNEAQLEKSRLLSDRFSAERPKGSFSTLEIQRTEQGDSAMYLCASNKAGGNEQFFGPGTRLTVL.

This clonotype was found a few times. V and J are TRBV2 and TRBJ2-7; 10 bases line up with TRBD1. V lost 3 bases, J lost 3 bases, and 8 bases stayed unmatched. CDR3 length equals 16 residues. Germline values: CDR1 SNHLY, CDR2 FYNNEI. Written as DNA, the CDR3 is TGTGCCAGCAGTGATAGTCAAGGGACAGGGGTCTACGAGCAGTACTTC. Amino acids: CASSDSQGTGVYEQYF.

This chain links TRBV7-2 with TRBJ2-6; 7 nucleotides line up with TRBD1. CDR3 length equals 17 residues. Germline loops: CDR1 SGHTA, CDR2 FQGNSA. V was pared by 5 bases and J by 4 bases, with 11 bases of the junction left unmatched. The CDR3 loop is CASSLRDRTDGANVLTF. For the CDR3, the DNA is TGTGCCAGCAGCCTCCGGGACAGAACAGACGGGGCCAACGTCCTGACTTTC. Variable domain in full (rest from reference TRBV7-2 and TRBJ2-6): GAGVSQSPSNKVTEKGKDVELRCDPISGHTALYWYRQSLGQGLEFLIYFQGNSAPDKSGLPSDRFSAERTGGSVSTLTIQRTQQEDSAVYLCASSLRDRTDGANVLTFGAGSRLTVL.

The rearrangement joins TRBV11-3 to TRBJ2-3; 7 bases map to TRBD1. Trimming at V came to 5 bases and at J to 8 bases, leaving 10 bases not matched to a gene. The CDR3 is 14 amino acids. The V gene's germline CDR1 is SGHNT and CDR2 YENEEA. Here the CDR3 DNA reads TGTGCCAGCAGCCCAGGGGGTCTGGCGGGTACGCAGTATTTT. It yields the protein CASSPGGLAGTQYF. The full variable domain, its missing parts supplied by reference TRBV11-3 and TRBJ2-3, is EAGVVQSPRYKIIEKKQPVAFWCNPISGHNTLYWYLQNLGQGPELLIRYENEEAVDDSQLPKDRFSAERLKGVDSTLKIQPAELGDSAVYLCASSPGGLAGTQYFGPGTRLTVL.